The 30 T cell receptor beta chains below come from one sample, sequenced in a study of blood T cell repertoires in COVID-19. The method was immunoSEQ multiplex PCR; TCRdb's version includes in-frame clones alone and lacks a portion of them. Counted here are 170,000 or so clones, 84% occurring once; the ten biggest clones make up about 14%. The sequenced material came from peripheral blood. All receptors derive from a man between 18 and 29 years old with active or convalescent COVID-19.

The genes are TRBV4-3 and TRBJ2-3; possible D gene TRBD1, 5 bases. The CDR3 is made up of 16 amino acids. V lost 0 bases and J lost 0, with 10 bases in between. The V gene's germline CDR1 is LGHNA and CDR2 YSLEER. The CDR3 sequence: CASSQETADSTDTQYF. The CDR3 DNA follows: TGCGCCAGCAGCCAAGAGACAGCCGATAGCACAGATACGCAGTATTTT.

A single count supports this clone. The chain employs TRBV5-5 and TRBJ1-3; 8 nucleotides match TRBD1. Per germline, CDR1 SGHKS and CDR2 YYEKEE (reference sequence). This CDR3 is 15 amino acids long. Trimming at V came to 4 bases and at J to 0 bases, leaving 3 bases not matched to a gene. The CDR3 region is CASSRDRSSGNTIYF. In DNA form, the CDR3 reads TGTGCCAGCAGCCGGGACAGGAGCTCTGGAAACACCATATATTTT.

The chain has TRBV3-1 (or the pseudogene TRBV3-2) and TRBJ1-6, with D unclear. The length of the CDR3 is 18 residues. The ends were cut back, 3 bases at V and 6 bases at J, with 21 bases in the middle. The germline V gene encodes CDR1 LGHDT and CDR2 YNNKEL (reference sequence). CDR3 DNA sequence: TGTGCCAGCAGCCATGGATACAGAACCTATCTTTCTAATTCACCCCTCCACTTT. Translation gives CASSHGYRTYLSNSPLHF.

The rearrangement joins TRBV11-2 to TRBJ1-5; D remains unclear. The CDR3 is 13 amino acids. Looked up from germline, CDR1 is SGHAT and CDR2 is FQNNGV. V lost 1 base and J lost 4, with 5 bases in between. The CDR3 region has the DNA TGTGCCAGCAGCTTAGGAGAAAATCAGCCCCAGCATTTT. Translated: CASSLGENQPQHF. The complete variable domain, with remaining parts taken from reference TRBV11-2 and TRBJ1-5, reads EAGVAQSPRYKIIEKRQSVAFWCNPISGHATLYWYQQILGQGPKLLIQFQNNGVVDDSQLPKDRFSAERLKGVDSTLKIQPAKLEDSAVYLCASSLGENQPQHFGDGTRLSIL.

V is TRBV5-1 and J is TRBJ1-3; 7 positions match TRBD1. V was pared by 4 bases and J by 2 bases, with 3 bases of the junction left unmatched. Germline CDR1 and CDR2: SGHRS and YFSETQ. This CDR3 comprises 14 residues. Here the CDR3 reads CASSDGTAGNTIYF. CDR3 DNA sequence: TGCGCCAGCAGCGACGGGACAGCTGGAAACACCATATATTTT. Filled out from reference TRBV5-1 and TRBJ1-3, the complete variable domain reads KAGVTQTPRYLIKTRGQQVTLSCSPISGHRSVSWYQQTPGQGLQFLFEYFSETQRNKGNFPGRFSGRQFSNSRSEMNVSTLELGDSALYLCASSDGTAGNTIYFGEGSWLTVV.

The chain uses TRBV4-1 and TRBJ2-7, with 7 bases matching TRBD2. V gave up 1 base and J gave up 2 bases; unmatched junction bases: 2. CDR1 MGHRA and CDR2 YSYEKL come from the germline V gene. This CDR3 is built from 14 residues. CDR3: CASSQAAGPYEQYF. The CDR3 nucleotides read TGCGCCAGCAGCCAAGCAGCGGGACCCTACGAGCAGTACTTC.

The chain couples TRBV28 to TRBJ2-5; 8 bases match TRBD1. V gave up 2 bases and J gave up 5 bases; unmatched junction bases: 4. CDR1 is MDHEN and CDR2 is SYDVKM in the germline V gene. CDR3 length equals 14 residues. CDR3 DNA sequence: TGTGCCAGCAGTTTACCGAACAGGGGGGAGACCCAGTACTTC. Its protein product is CASSLPNRGETQYF.

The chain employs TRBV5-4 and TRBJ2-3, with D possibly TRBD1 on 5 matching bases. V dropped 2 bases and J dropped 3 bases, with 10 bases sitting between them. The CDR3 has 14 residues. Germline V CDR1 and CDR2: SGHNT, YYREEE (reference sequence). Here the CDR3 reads CASSFDSKTDTQYF. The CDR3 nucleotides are TGTGCCAGCAGCTTTGACAGTAAAACAGATACGCAGTATTTT.

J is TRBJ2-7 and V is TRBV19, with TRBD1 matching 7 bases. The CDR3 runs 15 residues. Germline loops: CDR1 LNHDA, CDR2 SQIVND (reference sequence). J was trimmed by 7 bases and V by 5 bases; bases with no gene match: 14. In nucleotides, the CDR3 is TGTGCCAGTAGTGGCCAACAGACAGGGTCGAGGGAGCAGTACTTC. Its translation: CASSGQQTGSREQYF.

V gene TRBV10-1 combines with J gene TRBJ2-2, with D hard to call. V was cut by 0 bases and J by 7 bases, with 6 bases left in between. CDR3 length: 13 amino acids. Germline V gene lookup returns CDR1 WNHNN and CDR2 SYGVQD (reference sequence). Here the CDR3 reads CASSESSVGELFF. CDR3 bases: TGCGCCAGCAGTGAGTCTTCCGTCGGGGAGCTGTTTTTT.

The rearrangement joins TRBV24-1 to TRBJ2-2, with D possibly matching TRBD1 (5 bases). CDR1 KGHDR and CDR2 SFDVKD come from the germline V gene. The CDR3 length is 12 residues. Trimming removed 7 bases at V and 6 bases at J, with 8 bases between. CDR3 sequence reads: CATRDNAGELFF. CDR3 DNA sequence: TGTGCCACCAGGGACAATGCCGGGGAGCTGTTTTTT.

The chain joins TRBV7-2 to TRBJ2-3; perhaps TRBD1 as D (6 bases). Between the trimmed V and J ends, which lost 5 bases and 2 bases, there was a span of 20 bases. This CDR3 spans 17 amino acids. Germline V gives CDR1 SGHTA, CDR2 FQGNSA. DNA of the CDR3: TGTGCCAGCAGCCCTTTTTACCGGGACACCGCCACAGATACGCAGTATTTT. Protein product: CASSPFYRDTATDTQYF.

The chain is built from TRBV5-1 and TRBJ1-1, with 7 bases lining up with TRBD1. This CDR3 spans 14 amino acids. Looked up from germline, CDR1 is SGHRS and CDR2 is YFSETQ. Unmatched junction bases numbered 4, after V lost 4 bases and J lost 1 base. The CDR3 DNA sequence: TGCGCCAGCAGCCGGGGACAGACGAACACTGAAGCTTTCTTT. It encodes CASSRGQTNTEAFF.

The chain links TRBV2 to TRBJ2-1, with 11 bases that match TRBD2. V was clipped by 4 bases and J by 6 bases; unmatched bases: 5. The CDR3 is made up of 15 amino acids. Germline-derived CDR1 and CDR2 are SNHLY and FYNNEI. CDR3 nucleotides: TGTGCCAGCAGTGTGTCGGGACTAGCGGTCAATGAGCAGTTCTTC. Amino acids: CASSVSGLAVNEQFF.

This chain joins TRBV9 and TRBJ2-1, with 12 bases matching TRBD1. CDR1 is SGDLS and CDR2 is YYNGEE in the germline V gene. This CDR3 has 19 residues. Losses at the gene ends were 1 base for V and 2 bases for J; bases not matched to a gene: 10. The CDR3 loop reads CASSVRPAGTGGTYNEQFF. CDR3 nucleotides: TGTGCCAGCAGCGTAAGACCCGCCGGGACAGGGGGCACCTACAATGAGCAGTTCTTC.

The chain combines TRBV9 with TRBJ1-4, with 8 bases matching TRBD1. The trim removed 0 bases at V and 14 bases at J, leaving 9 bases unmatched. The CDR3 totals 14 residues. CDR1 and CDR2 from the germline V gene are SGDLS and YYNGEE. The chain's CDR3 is CASSVGGTGNLLFF. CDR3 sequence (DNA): TGTGCCAGCAGCGTAGGGGGGACAGGCAACTTGCTGTTTTTT.

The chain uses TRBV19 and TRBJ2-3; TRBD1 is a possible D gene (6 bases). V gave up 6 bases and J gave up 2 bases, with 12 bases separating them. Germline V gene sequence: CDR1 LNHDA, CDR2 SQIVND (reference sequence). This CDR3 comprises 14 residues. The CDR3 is CASSHRAPTDTQYF. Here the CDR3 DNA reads TGTGCCAGTAGCCACAGGGCCCCCACAGATACGCAGTATTTT.

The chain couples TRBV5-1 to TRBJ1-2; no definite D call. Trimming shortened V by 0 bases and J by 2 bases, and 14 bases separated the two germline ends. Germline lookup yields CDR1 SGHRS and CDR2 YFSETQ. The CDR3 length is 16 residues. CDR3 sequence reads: CASSLDLSTLNYGYTF. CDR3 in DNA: TGCGCCAGCAGCTTGGACTTAAGCACTCTAAACTATGGCTACACCTTC. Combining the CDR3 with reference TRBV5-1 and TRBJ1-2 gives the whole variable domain KAGVTQTPRYLIKTRGQQVTLSCSPISGHRSVSWYQQTPGQGLQFLFEYFSETQRNKGNFPGRFSGRQFSNSRSEMNVSTLELGDSALYLCASSLDLSTLNYGYTFGSGTRLTVV.

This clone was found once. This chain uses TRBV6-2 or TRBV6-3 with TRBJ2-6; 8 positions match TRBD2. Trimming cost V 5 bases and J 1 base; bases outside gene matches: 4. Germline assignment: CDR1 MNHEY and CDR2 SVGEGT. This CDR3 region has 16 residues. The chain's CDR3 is CASSMSGGSGANVLTF. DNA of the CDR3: TGTGCCAGCAGTATGAGCGGGGGTTCTGGGGCCAACGTCCTGACTTTC.

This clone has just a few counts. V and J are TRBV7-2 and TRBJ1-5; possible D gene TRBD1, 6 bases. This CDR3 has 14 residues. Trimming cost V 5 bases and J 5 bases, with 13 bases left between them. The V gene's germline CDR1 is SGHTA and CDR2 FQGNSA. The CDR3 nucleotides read TGTGCCAGCAGCCTAGGACAGTCCTATCAGCCCCAGCATTTT. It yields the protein CASSLGQSYQPQHF.

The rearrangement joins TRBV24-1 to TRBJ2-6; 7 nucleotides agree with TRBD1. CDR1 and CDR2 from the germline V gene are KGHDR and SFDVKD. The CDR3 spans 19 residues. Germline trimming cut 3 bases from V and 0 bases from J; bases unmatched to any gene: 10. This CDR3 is CATSDPGRGTNSGANVLTF. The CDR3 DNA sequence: TGTGCCACCAGTGATCCCGGCAGGGGGACCAACTCTGGGGCCAACGTCCTGACTTTC.

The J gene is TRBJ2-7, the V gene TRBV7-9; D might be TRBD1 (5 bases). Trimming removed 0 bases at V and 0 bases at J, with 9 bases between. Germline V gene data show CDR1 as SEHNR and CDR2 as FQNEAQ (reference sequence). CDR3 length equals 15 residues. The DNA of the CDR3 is TGTGCCAGCAGCTTAGCCCAGGGTCCCTCCTACGAGCAGTACTTC. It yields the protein CASSLAQGPSYEQYF. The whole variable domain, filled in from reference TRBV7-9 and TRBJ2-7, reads DTGVSQNPRHKITKRGQNVTFRCDPISEHNRLYWYRQTLGQGPEFLTYFQNEAQLEKSRLLSDRFSAERPKGSFSTLEIQRTEQGDSAMYLCASSLAQGPSYEQYFGPGTRLTVT.

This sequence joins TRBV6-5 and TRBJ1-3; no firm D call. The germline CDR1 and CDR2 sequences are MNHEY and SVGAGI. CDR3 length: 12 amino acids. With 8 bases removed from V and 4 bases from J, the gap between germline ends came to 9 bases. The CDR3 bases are TGTGCCAGCCTCAGCGACGGAAACACCATATATTTT. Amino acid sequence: CASLSDGNTIYF.

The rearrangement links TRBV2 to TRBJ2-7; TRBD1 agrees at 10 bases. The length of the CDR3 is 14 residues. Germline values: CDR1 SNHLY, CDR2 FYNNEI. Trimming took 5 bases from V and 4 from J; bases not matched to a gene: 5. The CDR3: CASSPTGGRYEQYF. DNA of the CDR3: TGTGCCAGCAGTCCGACAGGGGGCAGATACGAGCAGTACTTC. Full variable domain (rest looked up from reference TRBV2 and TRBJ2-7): EPEVTQTPSHQVTQMGQEVILRCVPISNHLYFYWYRQILGQKVEFLVSFYNNEISEKSEIFDDQFSVERPDGSNFTLKIRSTKLEDSAMYFCASSPTGGRYEQYFGPGTRLTVT.

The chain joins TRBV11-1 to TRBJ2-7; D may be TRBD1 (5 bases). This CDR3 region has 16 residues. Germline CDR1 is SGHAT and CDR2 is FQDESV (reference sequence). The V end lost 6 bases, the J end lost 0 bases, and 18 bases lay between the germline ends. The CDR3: CASSPIADSLSYEQYF. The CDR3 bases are TGTGCCAGCAGTCCGATTGCCGACAGCCTCTCCTACGAGCAGTACTTC.

CDR3 sequence (DNA): TGTGCCAGCTCGATTAGCGGGCCTAGCACAGATACGCAGTATTTT. Its protein product is CASSISGPSTDTQYF. This rearrangement joins TRBV6-5 to TRBJ2-3; 7 bases agree with TRBD2. V shed 8 bases, J shed 0 bases, and the junction held 8 bases outside the gene matches. Germline V CDR1 and CDR2: MNHEY, SVGAGI. The CDR3 is made up of 15 amino acids.

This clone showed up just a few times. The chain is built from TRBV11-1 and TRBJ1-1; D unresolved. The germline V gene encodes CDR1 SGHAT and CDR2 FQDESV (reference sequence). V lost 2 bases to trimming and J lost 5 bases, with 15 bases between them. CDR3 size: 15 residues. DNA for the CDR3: TGTGCCAGCAGCTTATACAACATCCGGGGAACTGAAGCTTTCTTT. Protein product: CASSLYNIRGTEAFF.

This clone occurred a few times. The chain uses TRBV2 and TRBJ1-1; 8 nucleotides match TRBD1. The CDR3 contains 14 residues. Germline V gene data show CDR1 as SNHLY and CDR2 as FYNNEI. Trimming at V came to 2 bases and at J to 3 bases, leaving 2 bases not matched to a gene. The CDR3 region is CASSERTGYTEAFF. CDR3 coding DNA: TGTGCCAGCAGTGAACGGACAGGGTACACTGAAGCTTTCTTT.

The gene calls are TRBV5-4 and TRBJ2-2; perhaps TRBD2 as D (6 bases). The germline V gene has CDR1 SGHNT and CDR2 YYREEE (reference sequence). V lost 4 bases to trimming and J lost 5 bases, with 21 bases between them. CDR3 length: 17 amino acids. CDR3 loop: CASSPRQGGTKTGELFF. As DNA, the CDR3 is TGTGCCAGCAGCCCGCGTCAGGGCGGGACCAAAACCGGGGAGCTGTTTTTT.

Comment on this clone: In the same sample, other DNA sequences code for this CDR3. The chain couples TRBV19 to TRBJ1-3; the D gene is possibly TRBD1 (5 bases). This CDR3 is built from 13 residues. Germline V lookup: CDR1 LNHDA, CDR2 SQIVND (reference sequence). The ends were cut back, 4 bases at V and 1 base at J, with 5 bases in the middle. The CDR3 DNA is TGTGCCAGTAGTACAGGGTCTGGAAACACCATATATTTT. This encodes CASSTGSGNTIYF.